This T cell receptor (beta chain) is drawn from a study of high-grade serous ovarian cancer treatment subgroups. General study results and limits: Tumors within one patient showed repertoire similarity of 0.11 to 0.79.

Tumor samples were obtained before definitive surgery or chemotherapy. On this clone itself: Its antigen is undetermined.

Per the germline V gene, CDR1 is SGHAT and CDR2 is FQNNGV. The CDR3 runs 13 residues. V gave up 0 bases and J gave up 8 bases, with 8 bases separating them. Profiled with immunoSEQ multiplex PCR; TCRdb holds only in-frame clones, not every one. The sample includes about 5,700 clones, around 79% of them seen just once. The source is a human donor with high-grade serous ovarian cancer. Sequencing was performed on tumor tissue. The rearrangement joins TRBV11-2 to TRBJ2-1; D may be TRBD2 (5 bases). The CDR3 sequence: CASSLDPSYEQFF. The DNA for the CDR3 is TGTGCCAGCAGCTTAGACCCTAGCTATGAGCAGTTCTTC.